Listed here are 2 T cell receptor beta chains from one sample, sequenced in a study of T-cell memory formation after mild COVID-19. TCRdb redid the calling of the 5' RACE reads with MiXCR, one entry per CDR3 protein. This sample yields about 360,000 distinct CDR3 sequences, of which around 15% are seen a single time; 22% belongs to the top ten. The sequenced sample consisted of PBMCs or a T cell subset sorted from them (not recorded which). These receptors were obtained from a young man who had mild COVID-19 (a few samples of this study predate the infection). Cell type and time point are not known.

The rearrangement uses TRBV28 and TRBJ1-2; unclear D gene. The CDR3 spans 15 residues. The germline gives CDR1 MDHEN, CDR2 SYDVKM. V dropped 7 bases and J dropped 0 bases, with 15 bases sitting between them. The CDR3 DNA reads TGTGCCAGCACCTCCGGTGCGGAGGCTAACTATGGCTACACCTTC. It is translated as CASTSGAEANYGYTF.

Ten or more counts support this clonotype. This CDR3 is CASSQDRMNTEAFF. The DNA of the CDR3 is TGCGCCAGCAGCCAAGATCGAATGAACACTGAAGCTTTCTTT. This chain links TRBV4-3 with TRBJ1-1; D gene ambiguous. The V end was cut by 0 bases, the J end by 0 bases, with 5 bases between. The CDR3 loop spans 14 amino acids. CDR1 and CDR2 (germline): LGHNA, YSLEER.